This TCR beta chain originates from a study of blood T cells in healthy people across ages. CDR3 length: 16 residues. The germline V and J ends were trimmed by 1 base and 6 bases, with 19 bases remaining between them. CDR1 and CDR2 (germline): DFQATT, SNEGSKA (reference sequence). A J-beta primer mix and a sample-barcoded 5' primer were used in a second PCR of roughly 7 to 12 cycles. TCRdb reanalysed the 5' RACE reads using MiXCR and keeps one entry per CDR3 protein. The profile shows around 1.5 million distinct CDR3 sequences, about 32% of them singletons. This clonotype was counted only a few times.

Sequencing was carried out using blood. The rearrangement links TRBV20-1 to TRBJ2-1, with a possible D match to TRBD1 (6 bases). The sequence was obtained from a young woman in good health. CDR3 sequence: CSARGQRTLGGNEQFF. The CDR3 coding sequence is TGCAGTGCTAGAGGACAAAGAACACTAGGGGGCAATGAGCAGTTCTTC.